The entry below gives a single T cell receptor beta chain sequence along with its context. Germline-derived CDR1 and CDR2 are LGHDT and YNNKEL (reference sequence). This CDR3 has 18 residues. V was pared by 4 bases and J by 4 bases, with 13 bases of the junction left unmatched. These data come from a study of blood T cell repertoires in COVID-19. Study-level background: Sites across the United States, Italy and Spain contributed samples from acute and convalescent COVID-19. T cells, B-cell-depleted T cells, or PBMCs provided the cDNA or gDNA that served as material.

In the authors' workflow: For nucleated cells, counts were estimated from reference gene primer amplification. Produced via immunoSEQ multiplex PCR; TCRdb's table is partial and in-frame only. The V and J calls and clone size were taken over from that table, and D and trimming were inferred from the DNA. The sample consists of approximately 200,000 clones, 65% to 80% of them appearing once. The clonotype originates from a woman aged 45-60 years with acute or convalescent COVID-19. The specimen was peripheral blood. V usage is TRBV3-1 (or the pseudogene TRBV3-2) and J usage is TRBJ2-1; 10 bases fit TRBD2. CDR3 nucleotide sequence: TGTGCCAGCAGCCGCAGCGGGAGGGGATGGTCGGATTACAATGAGCAGTTCTTC. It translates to CASSRSGRGWSDYNEQFF.